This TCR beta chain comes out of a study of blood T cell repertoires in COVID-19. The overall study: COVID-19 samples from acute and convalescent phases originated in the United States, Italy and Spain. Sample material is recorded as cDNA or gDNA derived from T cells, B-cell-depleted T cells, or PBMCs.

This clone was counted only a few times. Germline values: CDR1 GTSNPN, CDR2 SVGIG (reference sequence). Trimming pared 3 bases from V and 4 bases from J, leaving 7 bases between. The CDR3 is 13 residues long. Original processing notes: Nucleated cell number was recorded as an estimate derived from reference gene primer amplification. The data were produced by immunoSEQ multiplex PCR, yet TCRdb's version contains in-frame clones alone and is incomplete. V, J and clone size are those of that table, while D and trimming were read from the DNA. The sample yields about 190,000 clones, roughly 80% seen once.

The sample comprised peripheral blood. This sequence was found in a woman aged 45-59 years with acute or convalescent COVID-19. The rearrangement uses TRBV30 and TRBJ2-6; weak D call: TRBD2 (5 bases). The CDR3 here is CAWRRGGANVLTF. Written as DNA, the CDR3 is TGTGCCTGGAGGCGAGGGGGGGCCAACGTCCTGACTTTC.